Listed below are T cell receptor beta chains from one sample, sequenced in a study of graft-versus-host responses after intestinal transplantation. Antigens of these TCRs are unknown. Sequencing was performed with immunoSEQ multiplex PCR; in TCRdb, only in-frame clones are kept and a portion is missing. The data hold about 93,000 clones, with about 93% observed a single time. The sequenced sample was unstimulated CD8+ T cells sorted from spleen or lymph node cells, obtained before intestinal transplant. These receptors all stem from a human donor who received an intestinal transplant. Each CDR3 is given with its conserved first and last residue. The order of the fields is J gene, V gene, clone size, D gene, CDR3 DNA, CDR3 protein. A D gene is named only where the DNA matches it firmly. Some rows mark clone size as missing; the rest say once, few, many or name a class of expanded clone.

J gene: TRBJ2-1; V gene: TRBV4-1; clone size: NA; D gene: TRBD2; CDR3 DNA: TGCGCCAGCAGCCAAGAAGGGACTAGCGGGAGGTACAATGAGCAGTTCTTC; CDR3 protein: CASSQEGTSGRYNEQFF
J gene: TRBJ1-2; V gene: TRBV5-1; clone size: NA; D gene: NA; CDR3 DNA: TGCGCCAGCAGCTTGTCGGGGATCAACTATGGCTACACCTTC; CDR3 protein: CASSLSGINYGYTF
J gene: TRBJ2-1; V gene: TRBV29-1; clone size: NA; D gene: TRBD1; CDR3 DNA: TGCAGCGTTGAAGCAGAGGACAGGAGCTCCTACAATGAGCAGTTCTTC; CDR3 protein: CSVEAEDRSSYNEQFF
J gene: TRBJ2-3; V gene: TRBV29-1; clone size: NA; D gene: TRBD2; CDR3 DNA: TGCAACGCCTCCTCCCCTAGCGGGATGAGAGATACGCAGTATTTT; CDR3 protein: CNASSPSGMRDTQYF
J gene: TRBJ2-7; V gene: TRBV6-5; clone size: NA; D gene: TRBD2; CDR3 DNA: TGTGCCAGCAGTGTGAGCGGGGGCTACGAGCAGTACTTC; CDR3 protein: CASSVSGGYEQYF
J gene: TRBJ1-2; V gene: TRBV7-2; clone size: few; D gene: NA; CDR3 DNA: TGTGCCAGCAGCATCCCTATCCAGACAGTCAACTATGGCTACACCTTC; CDR3 protein: CASSIPIQTVNYGYTF
J gene: TRBJ1-2; V gene: TRBV27; clone size: NA; D gene: NA; CDR3 DNA: TGTGCCAGCGGGGCCCCTAACTATGGCTACACCTTC; CDR3 protein: CASGAPNYGYTF
J gene: TRBJ2-7; V gene: TRBV27; clone size: NA; D gene: TRBD2; CDR3 DNA: TGTGCCAGCAGTTTGGTGGGAGGACTAGAACTCTCCTACGAGCAGTACTTC; CDR3 protein: CASSLVGGLELSYEQYF
J gene: TRBJ2-3; V gene: TRBV10-2; clone size: NA; D gene: TRBD2; CDR3 DNA: TGCGCCAGCAGTGAGGGGCGGGAGGGAGGAGATACGCAGTATTTT; CDR3 protein: CASSEGREGGDTQYF
J gene: TRBJ2-7; V gene: TRBV6-1; clone size: once; D gene: TRBD2; CDR3 DNA: TGTGCCAGCAGTGTTGGGACTAGGTTAATCTCCTACGAGCAGTACTTC; CDR3 protein: CASSVGTRLISYEQYF
J gene: TRBJ1-2; V gene: TRBV28; clone size: NA; D gene: TRBD1; CDR3 DNA: TGTGCCAGCAGTGGGGACAGGCGCTATGGCTACACCTTC; CDR3 protein: CASSGDRRYGYTF
J gene: TRBJ2-3; V gene: TRBV13; clone size: once; D gene: TRBD1; CDR3 DNA: TGTGCCAGCAGCTCCCGGGACAGGGAGGGGGGGACAGATACGCAGTATTTT; CDR3 protein: CASSSRDREGGTDTQYF
J gene: TRBJ2-3; V gene: TRBV5-1; clone size: once; D gene: NA; CDR3 DNA: TGCGCCAGCAGCGCAGAAAACACAGATACGCAGTATTTT; CDR3 protein: CASSAENTDTQYF
J gene: TRBJ1-2; V gene: TRBV7-9; clone size: NA; D gene: NA; CDR3 DNA: TGTGCCAGCAGCTTATCGCGACAGGAATCGGGGCAGGCAGTAACCTTC; CDR3 protein: CASSLSRQESGQAVTF
J gene: TRBJ1-2; V gene: TRBV9; clone size: NA; D gene: TRBD1; CDR3 DNA: TGTGCCAGCAGCGTATCAGACAGGGACTATGGCTACACCTTC; CDR3 protein: CASSVSDRDYGYTF
J gene: TRBJ1-2; V gene: TRBV19; clone size: NA; D gene: TRBD1; CDR3 DNA: TGTGCCAGCGAGGACAGGGCAAGCTATGGCTACACCTTC; CDR3 protein: CASEDRASYGYTF
J gene: TRBJ2-1; V gene: TRBV9; clone size: once; D gene: TRBD2; CDR3 DNA: TGTGCCAGCAGCGTTAAGGGACTAGCGGGGTGGGGTGAGCAGTTCTTC; CDR3 protein: CASSVKGLAGWGEQFF
J gene: TRBJ2-7; V gene: TRBV11-3; clone size: NA; D gene: TRBD1; CDR3 DNA: TGTGCCAGCAGCCAAGGGACAGGGATCTCCTACGAGCAGTACTTC; CDR3 protein: CASSQGTGISYEQYF
J gene: TRBJ2-1; V gene: TRBV5-8; clone size: NA; D gene: NA; CDR3 DNA: TGTGCCAGCAGCTTGCCGGGGAACAATGAGCAGTTCTTC; CDR3 protein: CASSLPGNNEQFF
J gene: TRBJ2-1; V gene: TRBV2; clone size: NA; D gene: TRBD1; CDR3 DNA: TGTGCCAGTGGGTCGGGACAGGGGAGCAATGAGCAGTTCTTC; CDR3 protein: CASGSGQGSNEQFF
J gene: TRBJ2-7; V gene: TRBV5-1; clone size: NA; D gene: TRBD1; CDR3 DNA: TGCGCCAGCAGCTTCACAGGGGGCGAGCAGTACTTC; CDR3 protein: CASSFTGGEQYF
J gene: TRBJ2-1; V gene: TRBV19; clone size: NA; D gene: TRBD2; CDR3 DNA: TGTGCCAGTAGTATGATGACTAGCGGTCACAATGAGCAGTTCTTC; CDR3 protein: CASSMMTSGHNEQFF
J gene: TRBJ1-1; V gene: TRBV7-9; clone size: once; D gene: TRBD1; CDR3 DNA: TGTGCCAGCAGTCTAGGGGGCGCTGAAGCTTTCTTT; CDR3 protein: CASSLGGAEAFF
J gene: TRBJ2-6; V gene: TRBV6-7; clone size: NA; D gene: NA; CDR3 DNA: TGTGCCGGGTGTACGCGGGGGCCGTCGAATTCTGGGGCCAACGTCCTGACTTTC; CDR3 protein: CAGCTRGPSNSGANVLTF
J gene: TRBJ2-7; V gene: TRBV13; clone size: NA; D gene: TRBD2; CDR3 DNA: TGTGCCAGCAGCTTCCTGACTAGCGGGAGGGCCGTCTACGAGCAGTACTTC; CDR3 protein: CASSFLTSGRAVYEQYF
J gene: TRBJ1-2; V gene: TRBV27; clone size: few; D gene: NA; CDR3 DNA: TGTGCCAGCAGATCTGGAGGGGATGGCTACACCTTC; CDR3 protein: CASRSGGDGYTF
J gene: TRBJ1-5; V gene: TRBV10-3; clone size: NA; D gene: NA; CDR3 DNA: TGTGCCATCAGTGATGGGACAACCCGCAATCAGCCCCAGCATTTT; CDR3 protein: CAISDGTTRNQPQHF
J gene: TRBJ2-3; V gene: TRBV5-6; clone size: NA; D gene: TRBD2; CDR3 DNA: TGTGCCAGCAGCTCGAGAATAGCGGGGATAGTTACGCAGTATTTT; CDR3 protein: CASSSRIAGIVTQYF